This T cell receptor (beta chain) stems from a study of OX40 agonist ivuxolimab in advanced cancers. Blood got drawn at baseline, again on cycle 4 day 1, and then on cycle 7 day 1. Assay: immunoSEQ multiplex PCR; the TCRdb copy retains only in-frame clones and omits some. Among about 17,000 clones listed, around 70% were seen once. The CDR3 is 15 residues long. This sequence joins TRBV1 and TRBJ2-4; the tabulated D call, TRBD1, remains unverified against the DNA. TRBV1 is recorded as a pseudogene. The specimen was CD4+ or CD8+ T cells sorted from blood, collected in a trial of the OX40 agonist ivuxolimab. This TCR was recovered from an adult with an advanced solid tumor such as melanoma, head and neck, liver or kidney cancer. For the CDR3, the DNA is TGCACCAGCAGCCGACCGACAGGGGGTCTAAACATTCAGTACTTC. This encodes CTSSRPTGGLNIQYF.